The 15 T cell receptor beta chains presented below share a single source sample, sequenced in a study of long-term antiretroviral therapy in people with HIV (dated by TCRdb to the early 2020s). The immunoSEQ hsTCRB v3.0 assay was used at survey level resolution for TRB variable region sequencing. TCRdb stores this immuneACCESS table with in-frame sequences only. Part of the clones is absent; in the studies checked, under half of the shortfall reflects unresolved V genes, and no reason is known for the rest. This sample is represented by approximately 27,000 clones; around nine tenths of them were singletons. Of the sample, over 4% is held by the ten largest clones. Sequenced here: unsorted PBMCs, sampled about 5.2 years after starting antiretroviral therapy. These TCRs come from a woman aged 40 to 50 with HIV.

The J gene is TRBJ1-3, the V gene TRBV5-1; TRBD1 agrees at 8 bases. The CDR3 sequence is 16 residues long. Germline lookup yields CDR1 SGHRS and CDR2 YFSETQ. The J segment lost 1 base and the V segment lost 4 bases, leaving 7 bases of the junction unmatched. CDR3 region: CASSPGTGISGNTIYF. CDR3 bases: TGCGCCAGCAGCCCGGGGACAGGCATTTCTGGAAACACCATATATTTT.

Only a few counts were recorded for this clone. The chain recombines TRBV10-3 with TRBJ2-1; TRBD2 matches 10 bases. The CDR3 has 13 residues. Germline loops: CDR1 ENHRY, CDR2 SYGVKD. V was clipped by 7 bases and J by 10 bases; unmatched bases: 7. In DNA, the CDR3 is TGTGCCATCACCAGACTAGCGGGCTCCGAGCAGTTCTTC. Its protein is CAITRLAGSEQFF.

The CDR3 DNA follows: TGCGCCAGCAGTGAGCAGGGTACTGAAGCTTTCTTT. Amino acid sequence: CASSEQGTEAFF. The chain is built from TRBV10-2 and TRBJ1-1; possibly TRBD1 for D (5 bases). From germline, CDR1 is WSHSY and CDR2 SAAADI. V dropped 2 bases and J dropped 5 bases, with 6 bases sitting between them. The CDR3 has 12 residues.

This chain uses TRBV7-9 with TRBJ2-7; 9 bases map to TRBD1. Germline CDR1 and CDR2: SEHNR and FQNEAQ (reference sequence). Trimming at V came to 4 bases and at J to 5 bases, leaving 9 bases not matched to a gene. The CDR3 has 15 amino acids. The CDR3 sequence is CASSSGQGTRHEQYF. The DNA of the CDR3 is TGTGCCAGCAGCTCGGGACAGGGAACAAGGCACGAGCAGTACTTC.

The V and J genes are TRBV29-1 and TRBJ1-1, with TRBD1 as a possible D gene (6 bases). The CDR3 covers 14 residues. The germline V gene has CDR1 SQVTM and CDR2 ANQGSEA. Between the trimmed V and J ends, which lost 0 bases and 1 base, there was a span of 9 bases. In DNA, the CDR3 is TGCAGCGTTGAAGAAGGGGGAGGGAACACTGAAGCTTTCTTT. This translates into CSVEEGGGNTEAFF.

There are a few counts of this clone. CDR3 nucleotides: TGTGCCAGCAGCTTGCCTGACAGGGGGCTCGATGAAGCTTTCTTT. Amino acids: CASSLPDRGLDEAFF. The chain joins TRBV5-4 to TRBJ1-1; 10 nucleotides agree with TRBD1. Germline lookup yields CDR1 SGHNT and CDR2 YYREEE (reference sequence). This CDR3 is 15 amino acids long. V was clipped by 1 base and J by 7 bases; unmatched bases: 7.

The rearrangement links TRBV6-6 to TRBJ2-7; the D call may be TRBD1 or TRBD2 (5 bases each). V lost 6 bases to trimming and J lost 12 bases, with 27 bases between them. This CDR3 contains 15 residues. CDR1 is MNHNY, CDR2 SVGAGI, per germline (reference sequence). CDR3 protein: CASSLGTSRTPVVYF. The CDR3 DNA reads TGTGCCAGCAGCCTCGGGACGTCGAGGACCCCCGTGGTGTACTTC.

V usage is TRBV5-4 and J usage is TRBJ2-7; tentatively, D is TRBD2 (6 bases). In germline, CDR1 is SGHNT, CDR2 YYREEE (reference sequence). The ends were cut back, 7 bases at V and 1 base at J, with 15 bases in the middle. The CDR3 has 14 amino acids. The CDR3 sequence is CASFAQGGSYEQYF. In DNA, the CDR3 is TGTGCCAGCTTCGCCCAGGGAGGATCCTACGAGCAGTACTTC.

The V call is TRBV7-8, the J call TRBJ1-5, with D tentatively TRBD1 (6 bases). V dropped 3 bases and J dropped 3 bases, with 12 bases sitting between them. CDR1 is SGHVS, CDR2 FQNEAQ, per germline. This CDR3 has 15 amino acids. CDR3 bases: TGTGCCAGCAGCTTGAGCCCAGGGGCCAATCAGCCCCAGCATTTT. Translated, it gives CASSLSPGANQPQHF.

The CDR3 is CASSINAPTWDYTDTQYF. DNA of the CDR3: TGTGCCAGTAGTATAAACGCCCCGACCTGGGACTATACAGATACGCAGTATTTT. This chain connects TRBV19 to TRBJ2-3, with 7 bases identical to TRBD2. The V gene end was trimmed by 2 bases and the J gene end by 3 bases; junction bases not matched to a gene: 14. Germline CDR1 is LNHDA and CDR2 is SQIVND (reference sequence). The CDR3 is 18 residues long.

Details on this clone: Other DNA variants within this sample encode the same CDR3. This chain connects TRBV29-1 to TRBJ1-2; D might be TRBD1 (5 bases). The germline V and J ends were trimmed by 0 bases and 4 bases, with 12 bases remaining between them. Germline-derived CDR1 and CDR2 are SQVTM and ANQGSEA. The CDR3 consists of 14 residues. CDR3 coding DNA: TGCAGCGTTGAAGAGGATGAGGGGATCTATGGCTACACCTTC. Translating it yields CSVEEDEGIYGYTF.

The chain has TRBV5-6 and TRBJ2-5, with a weak D call TRBD1 (6 bases). This CDR3 spans 14 amino acids. V was shortened by 3 bases and J by 2 bases, with 11 bases between the two germline ends. Germline assignment: CDR1 SGHDT and CDR2 YYEEEE. CDR3 protein: CASSWTDGQETQYF. DNA of the CDR3: TGTGCCAGCAGCTGGACAGATGGACAAGAGACCCAGTACTTC.

This sequence joins TRBV7-2 and TRBJ2-7, with a tentative D call TRBD1 (6 bases). Trimming pared 4 bases from V and 7 bases from J, leaving 14 bases between. The CDR3 has 13 residues. Germline CDR1 and CDR2: SGHTA and FQGNSA. This CDR3 reads CASSSRGSREQYF. The CDR3, as DNA: TGTGCCAGCAGCTCCAGGGGTTCGCGAGAGCAGTACTTC.

The table lists this clone with a count of one. The rearrangement links TRBV19 to TRBJ1-4; D is unclear. Between the trimmed V and J ends, which lost 7 bases and 10 bases, there was a span of 16 bases. This CDR3 comprises 13 residues. Germline V gene sequence: CDR1 LNHDA, CDR2 SQIVND (reference sequence). CDR3 DNA sequence: TGTGCCAGTACCTTGCTGGGTCTGGGAAAACTGTTTTTT. It specifies CASTLLGLGKLFF.

With respect to this clone: A read error may account for a junction end that differs from germline. The chain recombines TRBV7-7 with TRBJ1-2, with 8 positions matching TRBD1. This CDR3 contains 15 residues. Germline V gene lookup returns CDR1 SSHAT and CDR2 FNYEAQ (reference sequence). CDR3 sequence: CASSFHSGTGSGYTF. The CDR3 DNA follows: TGTGCTAGCAGCTTCCACTCCGGGACAGGCTCGGGCTACACCTTC.